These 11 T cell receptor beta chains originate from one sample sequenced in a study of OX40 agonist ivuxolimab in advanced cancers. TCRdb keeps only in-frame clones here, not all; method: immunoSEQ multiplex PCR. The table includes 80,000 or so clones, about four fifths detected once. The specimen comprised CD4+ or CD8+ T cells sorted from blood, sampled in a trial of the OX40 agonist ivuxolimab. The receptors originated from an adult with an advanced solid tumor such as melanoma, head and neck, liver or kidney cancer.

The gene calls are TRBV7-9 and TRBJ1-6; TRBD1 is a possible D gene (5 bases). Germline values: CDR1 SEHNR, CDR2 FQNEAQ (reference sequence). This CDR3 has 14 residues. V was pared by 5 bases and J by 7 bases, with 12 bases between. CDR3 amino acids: CASSTGTSNSPLHF. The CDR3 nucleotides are TGTGCCAGCAGCACCGGGACGTCGAATTCACCCCTCCACTTT.

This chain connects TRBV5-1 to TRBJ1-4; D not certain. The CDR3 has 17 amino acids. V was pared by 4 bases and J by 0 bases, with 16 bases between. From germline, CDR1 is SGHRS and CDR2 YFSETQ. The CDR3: CASSPRPDSATNEKLFF. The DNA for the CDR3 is TGCGCCAGCAGCCCTCGTCCGGATAGCGCAACTAATGAAAAACTGTTTTTT.

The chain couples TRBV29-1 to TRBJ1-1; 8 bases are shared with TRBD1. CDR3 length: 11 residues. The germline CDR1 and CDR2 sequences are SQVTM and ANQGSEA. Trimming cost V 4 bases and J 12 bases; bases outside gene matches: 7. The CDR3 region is CSVVRTGLTFF. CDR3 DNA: TGCAGCGTTGTTAGGACAGGGTTAACTTTCTTT.

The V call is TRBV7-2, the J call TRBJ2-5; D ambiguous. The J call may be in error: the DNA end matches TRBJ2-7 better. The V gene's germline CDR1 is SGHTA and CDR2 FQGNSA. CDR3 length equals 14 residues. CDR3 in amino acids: CASSLGPISYEQYF. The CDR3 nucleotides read TGTGCCAGCAGCTTAGGACCAATCTCCTACGAGCAGTACTTC.

For the CDR3, the DNA is TGTGCCAGCAGCGTAGGGACCGGGACGGAGTATGGCTACACCTTC. Translated, it gives CASSVGTGTEYGYTF. The rearrangement joins TRBV9 to TRBJ1-2; D perhaps matches TRBD1 (5 bases). Germline V gene sequence: CDR1 SGDLS, CDR2 YYNGEE. The CDR3 runs to 15 residues. V was cut by 0 bases and J by 5 bases, with 14 bases left in between.

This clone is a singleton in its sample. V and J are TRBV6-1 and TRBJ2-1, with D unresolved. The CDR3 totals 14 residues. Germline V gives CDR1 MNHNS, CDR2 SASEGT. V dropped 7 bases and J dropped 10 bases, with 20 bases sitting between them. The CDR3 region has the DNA TGTGCCAGCAAGGTGGCCGGCTCTCCAAGGGAGCAGTTCTTC. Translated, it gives CASKVAGSPREQFF.

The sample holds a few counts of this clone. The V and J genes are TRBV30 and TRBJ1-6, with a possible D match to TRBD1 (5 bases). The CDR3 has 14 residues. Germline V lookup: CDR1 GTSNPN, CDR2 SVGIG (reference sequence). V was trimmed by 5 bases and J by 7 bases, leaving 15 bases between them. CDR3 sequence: CAWGGWTENSPLHF. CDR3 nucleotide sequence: TGTGCCTGGGGGGGTTGGACGGAGAATTCACCCCTCCACTTT.

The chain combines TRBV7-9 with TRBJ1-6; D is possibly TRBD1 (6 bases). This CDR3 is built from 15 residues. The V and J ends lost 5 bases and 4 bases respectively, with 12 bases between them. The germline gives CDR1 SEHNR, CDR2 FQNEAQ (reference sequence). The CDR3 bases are TGTGCCAGCAGCGCCGGCAGGGGTTATAATTCACCCCTCCACTTT. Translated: CASSAGRGYNSPLHF. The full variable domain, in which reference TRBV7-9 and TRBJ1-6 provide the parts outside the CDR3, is DTGVSQNPRHKITKRGQNVTFRCDPISEHNRLYWYRQTLGQGPEFLTYFQNEAQLEKSRLLSDRFSAERPKGSFSTLEIQRTEQGDSAMYLCASSAGRGYNSPLHFGNGTRLTVT.

The CDR3 sequence: CASSLVFGEGGQPQHF. CDR3 nucleotide sequence: TGTGCCAGCAGCTTAGTGTTTGGGGAAGGAGGTCAGCCCCAGCATTTT. The rearrangement joins TRBV7-9 to TRBJ1-5; no clear D. The CDR3 runs 16 residues. Deletions cut 1 base from V and 6 bases from J, with 16 bases between. Germline CDR1 reads SEHNR; CDR2 reads FQNEAQ (reference sequence).

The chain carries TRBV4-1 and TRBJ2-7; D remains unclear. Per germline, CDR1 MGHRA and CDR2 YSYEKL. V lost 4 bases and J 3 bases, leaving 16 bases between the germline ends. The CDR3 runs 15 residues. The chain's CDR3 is CASSPEQESFYEQYF. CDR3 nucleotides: TGCGCCAGCAGCCCCGAGCAGGAGTCTTTCTACGAGCAGTACTTC.

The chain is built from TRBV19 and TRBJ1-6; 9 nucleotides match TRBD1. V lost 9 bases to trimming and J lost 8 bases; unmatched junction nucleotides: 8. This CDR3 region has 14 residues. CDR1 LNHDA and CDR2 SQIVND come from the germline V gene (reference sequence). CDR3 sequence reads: CASRGGQGHSPLHF. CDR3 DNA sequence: TGTGCCAGCCGGGGGGGACAGGGTCATTCACCCCTCCACTTT.